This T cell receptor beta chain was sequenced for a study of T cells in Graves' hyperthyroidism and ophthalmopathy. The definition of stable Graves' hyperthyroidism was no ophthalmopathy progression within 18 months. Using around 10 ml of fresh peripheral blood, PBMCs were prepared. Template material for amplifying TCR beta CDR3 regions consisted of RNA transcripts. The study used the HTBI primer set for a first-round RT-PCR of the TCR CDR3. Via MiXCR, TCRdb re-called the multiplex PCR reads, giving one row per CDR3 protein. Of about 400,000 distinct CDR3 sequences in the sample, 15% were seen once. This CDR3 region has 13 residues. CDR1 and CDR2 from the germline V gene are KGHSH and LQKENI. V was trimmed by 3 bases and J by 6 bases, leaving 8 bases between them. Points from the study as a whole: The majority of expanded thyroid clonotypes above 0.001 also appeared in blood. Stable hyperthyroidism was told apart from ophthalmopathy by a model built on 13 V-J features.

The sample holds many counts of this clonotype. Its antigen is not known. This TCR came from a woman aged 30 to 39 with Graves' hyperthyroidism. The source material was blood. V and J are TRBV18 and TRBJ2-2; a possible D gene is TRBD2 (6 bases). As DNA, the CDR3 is TGTGCCAGCTCACCGGGAGGATCCGGGGAGCTGTTTTTT. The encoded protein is CASSPGGSGELFF. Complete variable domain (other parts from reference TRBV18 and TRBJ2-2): NAGVMQNPRHLVRRRGQEARLRCSPMKGHSHVYWYRQLPEEGLKFMVYLQKENIIDESGMPKERFSAEFPKEGPSILRIQQVVRGDSAAYFCASSPGGSGELFFGEGSRLTVL.